This is a list of T cell receptor beta chains from one sample in a study of blood T cell repertoires in COVID-19. Only in-frame clones appear in the TCRdb table, and some are missing; sequencing was by immunoSEQ multiplex PCR. The sample lists approximately 240,000 clones; 70% to 85% were seen once. Sequenced input: PBMCs or T cells enriched from blood (not recorded which). The receptor set was obtained from a woman between 35 and 50 years old with acute COVID-19. Both conserved end residues are part of each CDR3. Each record gives: D gene, V gene, J gene, clone size, CDR3 DNA, CDR3 protein. A D gene is named only where the DNA matches it firmly. Clone size appears in some rows only: once, few, many, or a class for an expanded clone.

NA	TRBV29-1	TRBJ1-2	NA	TGCAGCGCCCAGGGGCCTAACTATGGCTACACCTTC	CSAQGPNYGYTF
TRBD1	TRBV25-1	TRBJ1-2	NA	TGTGCCAGCAGTGAAGGACAGGGAGTAGGTGGCTACACCTTC	CASSEGQGVGGYTF
NA	TRBV21-1	TRBJ2-6	once	TGTGCCAGCAGCTATATACCGGGACAACCTAACTCTGGGGCCAACGTCCTGACTTTC	CASSYIPGQPNSGANVLTF
TRBD2	TRBV19	TRBJ2-7	NA	TGTGCCAGTAGTTTGGGACTAGCTTACGAGCAGTACTTC	CASSLGLAYEQYF
NA	TRBV7-8	TRBJ1-1	NA	TGTGCCAGCAGCTTAGTTCGCGGGAGCACTGAAGCTTTCTTT	CASSLVRGSTEAFF
NA	TRBV3-1/TRBV3-2	TRBJ2-2	once	TGTGCCAGCAGCCAAGATCCCCGGAGGGCGAGGACCGGGGAGCTGTTTTTT	CASSQDPRRARTGELFF
NA	TRBV5-1	TRBJ1-1	NA	TGCGCCAGCAGCTTGGGCCCAGTGGGGAGCACTGAAGCTTTCTTT	CASSLGPVGSTEAFF
TRBD1	TRBV30	TRBJ1-5	NA	TGTGCCTGGAGTGGAGGGACAGGGAATCAGCCCCAGCATTTT	CAWSGGTGNQPQHF
TRBD2	TRBV29-1	TRBJ2-1	NA	TGCAGCGTTGACCCCGGGACTAGTAGGCCCTACAATGAGCAGTTCTTC	CSVDPGTSRPYNEQFF
NA	TRBV6-2/TRBV6-3	TRBJ1-6	NA	TGTGCCAGCAGTAAACAGGGAGCTGATAATTCACCCCTCCACTTT	CASSKQGADNSPLHF
NA	TRBV30	TRBJ1-1	NA	TGTGCCTGGAGTGCGAGGCCAGCCTACACTGAAGCTTTCTTT	CAWSARPAYTEAFF
TRBD2	TRBV3-1/TRBV3-2	TRBJ2-7	NA	TGTGCCAGCAGCCTTTCCGGGACTAGCGGCTACGAGCAGTACTTC	CASSLSGTSGYEQYF
TRBD2	TRBV3-1/TRBV3-2	TRBJ2-3	NA	TGTGCCAGCAGCCAAGTAGCGGGGGACCGCACAGATACGCAGTATTTT	CASSQVAGDRTDTQYF
NA	TRBV2	TRBJ1-3	NA	TGTGCCAGCAGTGGAGCTGCCGCGGGAAACACCATATATTTT	CASSGAAAGNTIYF
NA	TRBV14	TRBJ1-2	NA	TGTGCCAGCAGCCAAGATTTCAATGGCTACACCTTC	CASSQDFNGYTF
NA	TRBV19	TRBJ1-5	NA	TGTGCCAGTAGTATAGGAACTAGGACCTTCAATCAGCCCCAGCATTTT	CASSIGTRTFNQPQHF
NA	TRBV10-2	TRBJ1-5	NA	TGCGCCAGCAGTGAAGGGGGGGGCGCTCATCAGCCCCAGCATTTT	CASSEGGGAHQPQHF
TRBD2	TRBV7-9	TRBJ2-3	NA	TGTGCCAGCAGCTTACTCCGGGAGGCGGGCACAGATACGCAGTATTTT	CASSLLREAGTDTQYF
NA	TRBV7-5	TRBJ1-6	once	TGTGTCAGAAGCTGGAACCAAGGGGGAAGGTATAATTCACCCCTCCACTTT	CVRSWNQGGRYNSPLHF
TRBD2	TRBV9	TRBJ2-3	NA	TGTGCCAGAGCAATGCCGGAGGGATTGAGCGGGGTTAGCACAGATACGCAGTATTTT	CARAMPEGLSGVSTDTQYF
NA	TRBV28	TRBJ2-7	few	TGTGCCAGCAGTTCCGTCCTTCCCACTTTAAACAGGAGCCGCTACGAGCAGTACTTC	CASSSVLPTLNRSRYEQYF
TRBD2	TRBV7-6	TRBJ2-3	NA	TGTGCCAGCAGCTTGGATGGCAGTCTGGGAGGGGGCACAGATACGCAGTATTTT	CASSLDGSLGGGTDTQYF
NA	TRBV28	TRBJ2-7	NA	TGTGCCAGCAGTCCCCCGGAGTCGAACTACGAGCAGTACTTC	CASSPPESNYEQYF
NA	TRBV18	TRBJ2-7	NA	TGTGCCAGCTCACCCAGGCCAGACCAGGCCTACGAGCAGTACTTC	CASSPRPDQAYEQYF
NA	TRBV18	TRBJ1-2	NA	TGTGCCAGCTCACGGGGAGGGGGCTATGGCTACACCTTC	CASSRGGGYGYTF
NA	TRBV7-9	TRBJ1-1	NA	TGTGCCAGCAGCTTAGCGGCAGGGGATGGAGCTTTCTTT	CASSLAAGDGAFF
NA	TRBV13	TRBJ2-7	NA	TGTGCCAGCAGCCACACCCGGGACACCTCCTACGAGCAGTACTTC	CASSHTRDTSYEQYF
NA	TRBV5-1	TRBJ1-3	NA	TGCGCCAGCAGCTGGGGCGGTGGGTACGGTGGAAACACCATATATTTT	CASSWGGGYGGNTIYF
NA	TRBV7-9	TRBJ1-3	few	TGTGCCAGCAGCTTAGCACAGGGAACCCTCTCTGGAAACACCATATATTTT	CASSLAQGTLSGNTIYF
NA	TRBV4-2	TRBJ1-3	NA	TGTGCCAGCAGCCGAACGACGGGGACTGGAAACACCATATATTTT	CASSRTTGTGNTIYF
NA	TRBV7-2	TRBJ2-3	once	TGTGCCAGCAGCCCCTCTGCTCAGACAGATACGCAGTATTTT	CASSPSAQTDTQYF
NA	TRBV2	TRBJ2-7	NA	TGTGCCAGCAGTGATAACCGGGACAATTCCTACGAGCAGTACTTC	CASSDNRDNSYEQYF
TRBD2	TRBV11-2	TRBJ2-1	NA	TGTGCCAGCAGCCATTCTACTAGCGGGAGAGTCAATGAGCAGTTCTTC	CASSHSTSGRVNEQFF
NA	TRBV15	TRBJ1-2	NA	TGTGCCACCAGCTACGGGACAACTTATGGCTACACCTTC	CATSYGTTYGYTF
NA	TRBV6-5	TRBJ2-7	NA	TGTGCCAGCAGTTACTCGATGGGGCAGGGCGTAAACGAGCAGTACTTC	CASSYSMGQGVNEQYF
NA	TRBV3-1/TRBV3-2	TRBJ2-2	few	TGTGCCAGCAGCCACGGGACACGAAGGGCCTTTAACACCGGGGAGCTGTTTTTT	CASSHGTRRAFNTGELFF
TRBD1	TRBV6-5	TRBJ2-2	once	TGTGCCAGCAGCGAGACAGGGCGAGACACCGGGGAGCTGTTTTTT	CASSETGRDTGELFF
NA	TRBV4-3	TRBJ2-7	NA	TGCGCCAGCAGCCAAGATTACAGATACGAGCAGTACTTC	CASSQDYRYEQYF
NA	TRBV18	TRBJ1-6	NA	TGTGCCAGCTCACCAACGGGGTGGAATTCACCCCTCCACTTT	CASSPTGWNSPLHF
NA	TRBV6-5	TRBJ1-6	NA	TGTGCCAGCAGTCCCTTAGCTAATTCACCCCTCCACTTT	CASSPLANSPLHF
NA	TRBV30	TRBJ2-7	once	TGTGCCTGGGGAATTAAGACAGGTTTTATCTACGAGCAGTACTTC	CAWGIKTGFIYEQYF
NA	TRBV6-5	TRBJ1-6	NA	TGTGCCAGCAGTTGGATGGAGAATTCACCCCTCCACTTT	CASSWMENSPLHF
NA	TRBV5-8	TRBJ2-7	NA	TGTGCCAGCAGCCCGGGTGAGGTACTTACCTACGAGCAGTACTTC	CASSPGEVLTYEQYF
TRBD2	TRBV5-1	TRBJ2-5	few	TGCGCCAGCAGCTTGTTCGGAGCGGGGGCCCAAGAGACCCAGTACTTC	CASSLFGAGAQETQYF
NA	TRBV11-3	TRBJ2-7	NA	TGTGCCAGCAGCCTACGAGGACAGCACGAGCAGTACTTC	CASSLRGQHEQYF
TRBD1	TRBV15	TRBJ1-5	NA	TGTGCCACCAGCAGACACCTGGGACAGTTAAGCAATCAGCCCCAGCATTTT	CATSRHLGQLSNQPQHF
NA	TRBV9	TRBJ2-7	NA	TGTGCCAGCAGCGTAACTCCACGCGGGCGGGGCGAAGAGCAGTACTTC	CASSVTPRGRGEEQYF
TRBD2	TRBV7-9	TRBJ2-1	NA	TGTGCCAGCAGATTGACTAGCGGGAGAAGCAATGAGCAGTTCTTC	CASRLTSGRSNEQFF
NA	TRBV5-8	TRBJ1-5	NA	TGTGCCAGCAGCTTGGCTTTAAATCTAGGCAATCAGCCCCAGCATTTT	CASSLALNLGNQPQHF
TRBD1	TRBV29-1	TRBJ1-1	NA	TGCAGCGTTACCCGGACAGGGGCCACTGAAGCTTTCTTT	CSVTRTGATEAFF
NA	TRBV27	TRBJ2-1	few	TGTGCCAGCAGTTTCAGGGCAGGAAACTACAATGAGCAGTTCTTC	CASSFRAGNYNEQFF
TRBD1	TRBV5-1	TRBJ2-1	NA	TGCGCCAGCAGCTCCGGGACAGGGAGAAACAATGAGCAGTTCTTC	CASSSGTGRNNEQFF
TRBD2	TRBV3-1/TRBV3-2	TRBJ2-1	NA	TGTGCCAGCAGCCAAGATAGGAAGTGGGGACTAGCGGGGGTCTTTTGCGAGCAGTTCTTC	CASSQDRKWGLAGVFCEQFF
NA	TRBV9	TRBJ2-1	few	TGTGCCAGCAGCGTAGAGAGCGGCAAGTCCAATGAGCAGTTCTTC	CASSVESGKSNEQFF